These 18 T cell receptor beta chains share one sample of origin, sequenced in a study of Tregs in tolerant kidney transplant recipients. Produced via immunoSEQ multiplex PCR; TCRdb's table is partial and in-frame only. This sample yields about 77,000 clones, of which around 98% are seen a single time; 0.56% belongs to the top ten. The sample here was CD4+ T cells from blood, taken before the transplant. These receptors all come from a human donor who received a combined kidney and bone marrow transplant.

The chain has TRBV6-5 and TRBJ1-4; weak D call: TRBD1 (6 bases). Trimming left V 0 bases short and J 7 bases short, with 15 bases between. Germline CDR1 reads MNHEY; CDR2 reads SVGAGI. The length of the CDR3 is 16 residues. DNA for the CDR3: TGTGCCAGCAGTTACTCGACAGGACGCGGGAGTGAAAAACTGTTTTTT. Residues: CASSYSTGRGSEKLFF.

The chain recombines TRBV7-2 with TRBJ2-7; 10 nucleotides align to TRBD2. From germline, CDR1 is SGHTA and CDR2 FQGNSA. This CDR3 region has 14 residues. Germline trimming cut 5 bases from V and 6 bases from J; bases unmatched to any gene: 7. The CDR3 sequence: CASSRAGGPAEQYF. As DNA, the CDR3 is TGTGCCAGCAGCAGAGCGGGGGGGCCGGCCGAGCAGTACTTC.

V is TRBV21-1 and J is TRBJ2-7; TRBD2 is taken as the D call from the table, unchecked against the DNA. TRBV21-1 is noted as a pseudogene. This CDR3 has 15 residues. Written as DNA, the CDR3 is TGTGCCAGCAGCAAAGTAAGAGGGAGCTCCTACGAGCAGTACTTC. Protein product: CASSKVRGSSYEQYF.

V is TRBV7-3 and J is TRBJ1-2; the D is unclear. Germline V gene data show CDR1 as SGHTA and CDR2 as FQGTGA. The CDR3 spans 13 residues. V shed 2 bases and J shed 8 bases, with 12 bases lying between them. The CDR3 loop is CASSLPENKGYTF. Here the CDR3 DNA reads TGTGCCAGCAGCTTACCAGAAAATAAGGGCTACACCTTC.

In DNA, the CDR3 is TGCGCCAGCAGTGAGAGGAATAACAGGTCCTCCTCCTACAATGAGCAGTTCTTC. Residues: CASSERNNRSSSYNEQFF. This sequence joins TRBV10-1 and TRBJ2-1; D perhaps matches TRBD1 (5 bases). CDR3 size: 18 residues. V was cut by 2 bases and J by 0 bases, with 17 bases left in between. Per the germline V gene, CDR1 is WNHNN and CDR2 is SYGVQD (reference sequence).

The genes are TRBV18 and TRBJ1-1, with D possibly matching TRBD1 (5 bases). This CDR3 region has 14 residues. The germline CDR1 and CDR2 sequences are KGHSH and LQKENI. V was shortened by 6 bases and J by 1 base, with 12 bases between the two germline ends. CDR3 nucleotides: TGTGCCAGCTCTTCGACAGACCGGAACACTGAAGCTTTCTTT. Encoded protein: CASSSTDRNTEAFF.

The chain carries TRBV30 and TRBJ2-2, with D hard to call. Germline V gives CDR1 GTSNPN, CDR2 SVGIG (reference sequence). The germline V and J ends were trimmed by 3 bases and 3 bases, with 11 bases remaining between them. The CDR3 is 14 amino acids. CDR3 sequence (DNA): TGTGCCTGGAGCCCATCCCATGACACCGGGGAGCTGTTTTTT. Translation: CAWSPSHDTGELFF.

The chain uses TRBV9 and TRBJ1-2, with 7 bases matching TRBD1. The CDR3 length is 15 residues. J gave up 6 bases and V 3 bases, and 11 bases lay outside the gene matches. Germline V gene data show CDR1 as SGDLS and CDR2 as YYNGEE. CDR3 loop: CASSDYQGEWDGYTF. CDR3 sequence (DNA): TGTGCCAGCAGCGATTACCAGGGGGAGTGGGATGGCTACACCTTC.

The chain employs TRBV18 and TRBJ2-3; D not resolved. This CDR3 spans 13 amino acids. Trimming pared 6 bases from V and 4 bases from J, leaving 11 bases between. From germline, CDR1 is KGHSH and CDR2 LQKENI. The CDR3 loop is CASSPTVADTQYF. CDR3 nucleotides: TGTGCCAGCTCCCCAACGGTCGCAGATACGCAGTATTTT.

Details on this clone: The same CDR3 can be traced to other DNA sequences in this sample. The chain carries TRBV7-9 and TRBJ2-7, with TRBD1 matching 12 bases. Per germline, CDR1 SEHNR and CDR2 FQNEAQ (reference sequence). The CDR3 spans 15 residues. V was clipped by 1 base and J by 4 bases; unmatched bases: 2. The CDR3 region is CASSLEGQGAYEQYF. The CDR3 bases are TGTGCCAGCAGCTTAGAGGGACAGGGGGCTTACGAGCAGTACTTC.

This clone was observed a single time. This chain links TRBV7-2 with TRBJ2-7, with D perhaps matching TRBD2 (5 bases). The CDR3 has 14 residues. CDR1 is SGHTA, CDR2 FQGNSA, per germline. Deletions cut 1 base from V and 3 bases from J, with 10 bases between. The CDR3 DNA follows: TGTGCCAGCAGCTTAGAGTCGGGGTACTACGAGCAGTACTTC. Encoded protein: CASSLESGYYEQYF.

The V and J genes are TRBV21-1 and TRBJ1-2. TRBV21-1 is listed as a pseudogene. CDR3 length equals 14 residues. The CDR3 nucleotides are TGTGCCAGCAGCAAAGGTTGGACGGGAGAAGGCTACACCTTC. Translated: CASSKGWTGEGYTF.

The chain carries TRBV4-3 and TRBJ2-7; 7 bases are shared with TRBD1. The V gene end was trimmed by 4 bases and the J gene end by 1 base; junction bases not matched to a gene: 4. This CDR3 is built from 14 residues. The germline CDR1 and CDR2 sequences are LGHNA and YSLEER. The CDR3 here is CASSRNRGSYEQYF. The CDR3 DNA reads TGCGCCAGCAGCCGCAACAGGGGATCCTACGAGCAGTACTTC.

J is TRBJ1-4 and V is TRBV11-3, with D hard to call. V was shortened by 4 bases and J by 2 bases, with 2 bases between the two germline ends. This CDR3 is 12 amino acids long. Germline V gene sequence: CDR1 SGHNT, CDR2 YENEEA. CDR3 in amino acids: CASSSTNEKLFF. CDR3 nucleotide sequence: TGTGCCAGCAGCTCTACTAATGAAAAACTGTTTTTT.

This rearrangement joins TRBV11-3 to TRBJ2-2; 11 nucleotides align to TRBD1. Germline V gene sequence: CDR1 SGHNT, CDR2 YENEEA. The CDR3 is made up of 16 amino acids. J lost 5 bases, V lost 4 bases, and 6 bases had no gene match. CDR3 nucleotide sequence: TGTGCCAGCAGCTCCCGGGACAGGGGGTATACCGGGGAGCTGTTTTTT. Residues: CASSSRDRGYTGELFF.

In nucleotides, the CDR3 is TGTGCCAGCAGTCCCGTAACAGGGGGCCCTGCGCCCCAGCATTTT. Translated, it gives CASSPVTGGPAPQHF. V is TRBV27 and J is TRBJ1-5, with 9 bases matching TRBD1. The CDR3 is 15 amino acids. The junction had 11 bases not matched to a gene; V was cut back by 5 bases and J by 9 bases. Per the germline V gene, CDR1 is MNHEY and CDR2 is SMNVEV (reference sequence).

This sequence joins TRBV19 and TRBJ2-7, with D perhaps matching TRBD1 (5 bases). CDR1 is LNHDA and CDR2 is SQIVND in the germline V gene (reference sequence). The V and J ends lost 3 bases and 3 bases respectively, with 6 bases between them. The CDR3 is made up of 12 amino acids. CDR3 sequence: CASSIDSYEQYF. CDR3 DNA sequence: TGTGCCAGTAGTATCGACAGCTACGAGCAGTACTTC.

The CDR3 bases are TGTGCCAGCAGCTACCGGACTAGCGGGACACCGGGCTCCTACAATGAGCAGTTCTTC. It specifies CASSYRTSGTPGSYNEQFF. The J gene is TRBJ2-1, the V gene TRBV9, with TRBD2 identical over 12 bases. This CDR3 is 19 amino acids long. Unmatched junction bases numbered 11, after V lost 4 bases and J lost 0 bases. Germline CDR1 SGDLS, CDR2 YYNGEE. Full variable domain (remainder filled in from reference TRBV9 and TRBJ2-1): DSGVTQTPKHLITATGQRVTLRCSPRSGDLSVYWYQQSLDQGLQFLIQYYNGEERAKGNILERFSAQQFPDLHSELNLSSLELGDSALYFCASSYRTSGTPGSYNEQFFGPGTRLTVL.